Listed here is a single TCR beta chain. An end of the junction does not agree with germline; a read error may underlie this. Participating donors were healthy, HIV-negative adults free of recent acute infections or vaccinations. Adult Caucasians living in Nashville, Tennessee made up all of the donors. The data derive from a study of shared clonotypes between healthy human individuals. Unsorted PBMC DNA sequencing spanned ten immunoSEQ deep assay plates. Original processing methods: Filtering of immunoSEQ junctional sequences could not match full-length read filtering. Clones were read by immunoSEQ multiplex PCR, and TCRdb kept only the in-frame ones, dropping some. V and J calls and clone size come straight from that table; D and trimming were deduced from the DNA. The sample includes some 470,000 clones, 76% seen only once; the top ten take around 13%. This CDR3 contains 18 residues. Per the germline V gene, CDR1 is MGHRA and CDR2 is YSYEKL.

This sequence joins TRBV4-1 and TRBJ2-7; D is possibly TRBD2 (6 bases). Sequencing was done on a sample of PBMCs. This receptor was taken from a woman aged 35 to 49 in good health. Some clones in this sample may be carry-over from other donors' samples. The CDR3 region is CASSQDWTPGLPSYAQYF. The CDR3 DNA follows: TGCGCCAGCAGCCAAGATTGGACACCGGGACTCCCTTCCTACGCGCAGTACTTC.